The present TCR beta chain was sequenced within a study of cytomegalovirus exposure and HLA in healthy donors. Study-level information: A data release that came early held some 84 million unique TCRs from HLA-typed donors.

Trimming shortened V by 5 bases and J by 2 bases, and 9 bases separated the two germline ends. CDR3 length: 13 residues. CDR1 and CDR2 from the germline V gene are SGHAT and FQDESV (reference sequence). The PCR contained 60 Vbeta and 13 Jbeta primers. TCRdb keeps only in-frame clones here, not all; method: immunoSEQ multiplex PCR. The table includes 160,000 or so clones, around 80% detected once. This receptor was identified in a male donor in good health and CMV-seronegative. V gene TRBV11-1 combines with J gene TRBJ2-5; a possible D gene is TRBD1 (5 bases). Sequencing was performed on PBMCs. Here the CDR3 reads CASSLGHQETQYF. The CDR3 region has the DNA TGTGCCAGCAGCCTTGGACATCAAGAGACCCAGTACTTC.